The 9 T cell receptor beta chains reported below all come from one sample, sequenced in a study of T-cell reconstitution after alpha-beta-depleted transplantation in children. As it was prepared, the TCRbeta library received unique molecular identifiers. One entry per CDR3 protein, called by TCRdb with MiXCR from the PCR reads. The table has roughly 160,000 distinct CDR3 sequences, around 10% seen once. The source material was PBMCs, sampled before TCRalphabeta/CD19-depleted stem cell transplant. The origin of the receptors is a boy younger than 10 with acute myeloid leukemia, due to receive a stem cell transplant.

There are many counts of this clonotype. The chain is built from TRBV7-8 and TRBJ2-7, with D hard to call. V lost 2 bases and J lost 4, with 12 bases in between. In germline, CDR1 is SGHVS, CDR2 FQNEAQ. The CDR3 runs 14 residues. In nucleotides, the CDR3 is TGTGCCAGCAGCTTATTGGCACAATATTACGAGCAGTACGTC. Translation gives CASSLLAQYYEQYV.

This clonotype was detected ten times or more. V usage is TRBV20-1 and J usage is TRBJ2-2, with D tentatively TRBD2 (6 bases). V was clipped by 3 bases and J by 6 bases, with 14 bases between them. The CDR3 sequence is 14 residues long. The V gene's germline CDR1 is DFQATT and CDR2 SNEGSKA (reference sequence). This chain's CDR3 is CSASSRSGAGELFF. For the CDR3, the DNA is TGCAGTGCTAGCTCTAGGTCGGGAGCCGGGGAGCTGTTTTTT.

In its sample, this clonotype was seen many times. Being one base from a much bigger clone, this may be a read error. V usage is TRBV7-2 and J usage is TRBJ2-7; D gene unclear. The V gene's germline CDR1 is SGHTA and CDR2 FQGNSA. This CDR3 comprises 13 residues. The CDR3: CAGSSSSSYEQYV. Written as DNA, the CDR3 is TGTGCCGGCAGCTCGTCTAGCTCCTACGAGCAGTACGTC.

This clonotype was seen ten or more times. One end of the junction does not line up with germline, which may come from a read error. V usage is TRBV20-1 and J usage is TRBJ2-5; D ambiguous. CDR1 DFQATT and CDR2 SNEGSKA come from the germline V gene (reference sequence). This CDR3 comprises 15 residues. CDR3 sequence: CSARDKAAYQQTQYF. The DNA for the CDR3 is TGCAGTGCTAGAGATAAGGCGGCGTACCAACAGACCCAGTACTTC.

This clonotype was observed at least ten times. The rearrangement joins TRBV5-1 to TRBJ2-5; D might be TRBD1 (5 bases). The CDR3 consists of 16 residues. With 5 bases removed from V and 1 base from J, the gap between germline ends came to 18 bases. Germline CDR1 reads SGHRS; CDR2 reads YFSETQ. Here the CDR3 DNA reads TGCGCCAGCAGACCCATTTACAGGAGACTCCAAGAGACCCAGTACTTC. It translates to CASRPIYRRLQETQYF.

This clonotype was picked up many times. The CDR3 sequence is CASSPRLGSAFTDTQYF. CDR3 nucleotide sequence: TGTGCCAGCAGCCCGAGGTTAGGTAGCGCATTCACAGATACGCAGTATTTT. This rearrangement joins TRBV12-3 or TRBV12-4 to TRBJ2-3, with D possibly being TRBD2 (5 bases). The CDR3 is 17 amino acids. The ends were cut back, 6 bases at V and 2 bases at J, with 21 bases in the middle.

This clonotype was seen at least ten times. The chain is built from TRBV19 and TRBJ1-1; D ambiguous. Trimming removed 7 bases from V and 0 bases from J, with 9 bases in between. The CDR3 sequence is 13 residues long. CDR1 LNHDA and CDR2 SQIVND come from the germline V gene (reference sequence). The CDR3 DNA reads as TGTGCCAGTAACGGAAGAATGAACACTGAAGCTTTCTTT. Its protein is CASNGRMNTEAFF.

Ten or more counts support this clonotype. The rearrangement uses TRBV28 and TRBJ2-1; D is perhaps TRBD1 or TRBD2 (5 bases each). The CDR3 sequence is 18 residues long. Germline CDR1 and CDR2: MDHEN and SYDVKM. V lost 5 bases, J lost 0 bases, and 20 bases lay in between. In nucleotides, the CDR3 is TGTGCCAGCAGTCACACATGGACCCCGGGGCCCTCCTACAATGAGCAGTTCTTC. Translated: CASSHTWTPGPSYNEQFF.

In this sample, this clonotype turned up many times. The rearrangement links TRBV5-1 to TRBJ1-6; 10 bases fit TRBD1. Germline loops: CDR1 SGHRS, CDR2 YFSETQ. V lost 4 bases, J lost 5 bases, and 3 bases stayed unmatched. There are 15 residues in the CDR3. Here the CDR3 DNA reads TGCGCCAGCAGCCTAGGGACAGGGGATAATTCACCCCTCCACTTT. Protein: CASSLGTGDNSPLHF.